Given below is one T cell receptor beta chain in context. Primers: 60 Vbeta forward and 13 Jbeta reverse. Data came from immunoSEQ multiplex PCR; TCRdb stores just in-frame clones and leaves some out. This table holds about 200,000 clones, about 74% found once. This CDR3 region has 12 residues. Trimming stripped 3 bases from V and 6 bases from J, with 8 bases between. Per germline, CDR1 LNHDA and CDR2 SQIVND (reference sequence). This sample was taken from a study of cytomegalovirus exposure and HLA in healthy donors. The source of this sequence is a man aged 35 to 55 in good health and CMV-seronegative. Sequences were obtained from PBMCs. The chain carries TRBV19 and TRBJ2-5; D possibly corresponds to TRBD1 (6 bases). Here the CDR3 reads CASSIRGKTQYF. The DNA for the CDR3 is TGTGCCAGTAGTATTAGGGGGAAGACCCAGTACTTC.